The clone carrying this T cell receptor beta chain appeared a few times. Its antigen is undetermined. From germline, CDR1 is SGHRS and CDR2 YFSETQ. This CDR3 region has 12 residues. Trimming shortened V by 5 bases and J by 5 bases, and 10 bases separated the two germline ends. Individually, TCR cDNA molecules were each labelled with a unique molecular identifier. TCRdb re-analysed the 5' RACE reads in MiXCR, keeping a single row per CDR3 protein. The sample lists around 100,000 distinct CDR3 sequences, approximately 11% occurring once. Time point given: blood at routine non-recurrence follow-up after resection. Researchers sequenced whole RNA taken from tumor, nontumor lung or frozen PBMC without sorting. The data originate from a study of spatial heterogeneity in lung cancer. Study in general: The library had UMIs, and each TCR and UMI pair averaged more than ten raw reads.

Study outcomes and limitations: Blood carried ubiquitous expanded tumor TCRs more at resection than follow-up.

Sequenced here: PBMCs, sampled at follow-up. The chain carries TRBV5-1 and TRBJ2-5; no firm D call. The sequence was obtained from a female donor with early-stage non-small cell lung cancer. The CDR3 sequence: CASSLTRETQYF. CDR3 nucleotide sequence: TGCGCCAGCAGTCTAACCAGGGAGACCCAGTACTTC.